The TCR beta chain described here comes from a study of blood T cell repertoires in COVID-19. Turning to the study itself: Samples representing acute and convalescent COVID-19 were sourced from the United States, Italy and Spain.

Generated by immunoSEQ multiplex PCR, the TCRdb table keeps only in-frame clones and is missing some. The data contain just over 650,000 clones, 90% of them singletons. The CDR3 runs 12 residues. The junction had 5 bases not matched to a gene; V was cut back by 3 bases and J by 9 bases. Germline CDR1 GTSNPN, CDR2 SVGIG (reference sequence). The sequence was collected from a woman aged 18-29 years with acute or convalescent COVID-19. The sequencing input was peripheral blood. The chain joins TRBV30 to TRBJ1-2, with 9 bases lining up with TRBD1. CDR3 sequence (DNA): TGTGCCTGGAGCGGGACAGGGTTGAGCTACACCTTC. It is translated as CAWSGTGLSYTF.